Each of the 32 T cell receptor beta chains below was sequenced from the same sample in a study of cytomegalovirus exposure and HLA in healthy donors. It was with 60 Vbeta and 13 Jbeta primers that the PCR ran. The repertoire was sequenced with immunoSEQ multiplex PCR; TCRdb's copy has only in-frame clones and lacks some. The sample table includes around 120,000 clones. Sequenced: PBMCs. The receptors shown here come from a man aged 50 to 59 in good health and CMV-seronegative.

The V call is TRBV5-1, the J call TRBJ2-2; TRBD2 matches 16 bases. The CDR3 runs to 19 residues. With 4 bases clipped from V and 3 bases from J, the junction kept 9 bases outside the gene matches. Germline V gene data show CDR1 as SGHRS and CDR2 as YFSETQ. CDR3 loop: CASSAGTSGRAWDTGELFF. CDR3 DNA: TGCGCCAGCAGCGCCGGGACTAGCGGGAGGGCCTGGGACACCGGGGAGCTGTTTTTT.

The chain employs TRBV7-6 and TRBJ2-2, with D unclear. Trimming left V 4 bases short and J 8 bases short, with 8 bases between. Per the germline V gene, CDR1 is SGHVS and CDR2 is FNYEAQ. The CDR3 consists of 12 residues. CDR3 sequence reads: CASSSYRGELFF. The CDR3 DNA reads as TGTGCCAGCAGCTCCTACAGAGGGGAGCTGTTTTTT. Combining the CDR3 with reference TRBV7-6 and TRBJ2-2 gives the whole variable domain GAGVSQSPRYKVTKRGQDVALRCDPISGHVSLYWYRQALGQGPEFLTYFNYEAQQDKSGLPNDRFSAERPEGSISTLTIQRTEQRDSAMYRCASSSYRGELFFGEGSRLTVL.

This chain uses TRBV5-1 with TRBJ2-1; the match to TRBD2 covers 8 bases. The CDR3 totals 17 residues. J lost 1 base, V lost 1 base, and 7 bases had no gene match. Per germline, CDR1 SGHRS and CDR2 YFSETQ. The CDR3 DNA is TGCGCCAGCAGCTTGCAAGTAGCGGGACAATCCTACAATGAGCAGTTCTTC. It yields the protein CASSLQVAGQSYNEQFF. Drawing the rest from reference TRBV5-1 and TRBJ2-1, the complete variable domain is KAGVTQTPRYLIKTRGQQVTLSCSPISGHRSVSWYQQTPGQGLQFLFEYFSETQRNKGNFPGRFSGRQFSNSRSEMNVSTLELGDSALYLCASSLQVAGQSYNEQFFGPGTRLTVL.

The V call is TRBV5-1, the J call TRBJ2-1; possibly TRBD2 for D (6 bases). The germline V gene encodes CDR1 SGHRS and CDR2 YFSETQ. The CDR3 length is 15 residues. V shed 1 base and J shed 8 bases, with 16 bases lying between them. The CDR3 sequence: CASSLILGGIDEQFF. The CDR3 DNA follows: TGCGCCAGCAGCTTGATCCTTGGGGGGATCGATGAGCAGTTCTTC.

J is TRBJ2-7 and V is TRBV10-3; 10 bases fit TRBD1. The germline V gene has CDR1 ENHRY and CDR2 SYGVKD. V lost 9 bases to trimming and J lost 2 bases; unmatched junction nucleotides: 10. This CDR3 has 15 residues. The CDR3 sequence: CAIDKGTGETYEQYF. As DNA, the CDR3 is TGTGCCATTGACAAGGGGACAGGGGAAACCTACGAGCAGTACTTC.

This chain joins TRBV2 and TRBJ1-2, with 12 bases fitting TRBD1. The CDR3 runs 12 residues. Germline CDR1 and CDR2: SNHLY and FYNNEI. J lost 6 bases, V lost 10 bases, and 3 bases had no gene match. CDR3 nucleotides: TGTGCCATGGGACAGGGGGCGAATGGCTACACCTTC. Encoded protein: CAMGQGANGYTF.

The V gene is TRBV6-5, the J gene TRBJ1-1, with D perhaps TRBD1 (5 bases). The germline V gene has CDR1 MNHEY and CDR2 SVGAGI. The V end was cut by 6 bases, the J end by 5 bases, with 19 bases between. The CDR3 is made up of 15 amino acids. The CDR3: CASRVTQGIGTEAFF. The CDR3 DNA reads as TGTGCCAGCAGGGTGACCCAGGGCATAGGGACTGAAGCTTTCTTT.

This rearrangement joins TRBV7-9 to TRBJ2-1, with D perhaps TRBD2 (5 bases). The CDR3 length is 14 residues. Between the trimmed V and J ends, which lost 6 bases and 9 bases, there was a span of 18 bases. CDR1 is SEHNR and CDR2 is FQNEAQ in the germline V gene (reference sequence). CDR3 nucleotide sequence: TGTGCCAGCAGAGAAGGAGGATTTGACGGTGAGCAGTTCTTC. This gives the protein CASREGGFDGEQFF.

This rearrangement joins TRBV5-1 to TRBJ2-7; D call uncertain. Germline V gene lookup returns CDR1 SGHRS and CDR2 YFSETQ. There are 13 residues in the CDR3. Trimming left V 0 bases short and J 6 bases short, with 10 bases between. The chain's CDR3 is CASSLGHVTEQYF. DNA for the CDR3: TGCGCCAGCAGCTTGGGACATGTGACCGAGCAGTACTTC.

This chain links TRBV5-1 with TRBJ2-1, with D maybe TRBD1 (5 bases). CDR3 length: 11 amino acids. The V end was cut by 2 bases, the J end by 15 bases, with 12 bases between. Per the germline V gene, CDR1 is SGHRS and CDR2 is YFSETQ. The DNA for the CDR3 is TGCGCCAGCAGCTTAGGACCAGGGCTGTTCTTC. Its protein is CASSLGPGLFF.

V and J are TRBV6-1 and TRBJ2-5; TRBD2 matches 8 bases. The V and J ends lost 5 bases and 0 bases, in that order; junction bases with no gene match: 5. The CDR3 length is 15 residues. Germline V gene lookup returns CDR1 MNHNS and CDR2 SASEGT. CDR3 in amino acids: CASSPIAGNQETQYF. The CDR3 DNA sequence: TGTGCCAGCAGTCCTATAGCGGGGAACCAAGAGACCCAGTACTTC.

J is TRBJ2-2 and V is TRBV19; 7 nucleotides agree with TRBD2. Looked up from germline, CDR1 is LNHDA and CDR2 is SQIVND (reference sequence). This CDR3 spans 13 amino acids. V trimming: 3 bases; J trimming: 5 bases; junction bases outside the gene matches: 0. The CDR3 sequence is CASSMGGTGELFF. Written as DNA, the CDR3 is TGTGCCAGTAGTATGGGAGGGACCGGGGAGCTGTTTTTT.

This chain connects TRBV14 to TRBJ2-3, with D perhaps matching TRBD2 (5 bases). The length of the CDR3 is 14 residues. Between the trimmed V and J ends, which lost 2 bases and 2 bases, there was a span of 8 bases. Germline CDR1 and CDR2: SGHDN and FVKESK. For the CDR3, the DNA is TGTGCCAGCAGCCAAACACTAGTCACAGATACGCAGTATTTT. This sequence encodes CASSQTLVTDTQYF.

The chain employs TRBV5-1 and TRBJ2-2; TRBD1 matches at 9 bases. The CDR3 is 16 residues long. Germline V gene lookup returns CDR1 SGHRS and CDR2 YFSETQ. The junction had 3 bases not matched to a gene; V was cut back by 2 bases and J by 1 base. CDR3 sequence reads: CASSFGQGQNTGELFF. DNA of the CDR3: TGCGCCAGCAGCTTCGGACAGGGGCAGAACACCGGGGAGCTGTTTTTT.

In nucleotides, the CDR3 is TGTGCCAGCAGCTCCCCGCTACCTAATATGCACGAGTACTTC. Protein product: CASSSPLPNMHEYF. V is TRBV5-6 and J is TRBJ2-7, with no clear D. The germline V and J ends were trimmed by 3 bases and 11 bases, with 21 bases remaining between them. Per germline, CDR1 SGHDT and CDR2 YYEEEE. The CDR3 is made up of 14 amino acids.

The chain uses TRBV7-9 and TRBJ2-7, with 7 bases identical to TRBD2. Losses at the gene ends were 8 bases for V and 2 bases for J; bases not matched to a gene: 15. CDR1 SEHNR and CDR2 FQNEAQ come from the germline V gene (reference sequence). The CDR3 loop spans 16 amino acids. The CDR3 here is CASQHTAGDSPYEQYF. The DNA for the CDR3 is TGTGCCAGCCAACACACCGCGGGGGATTCGCCCTACGAGCAGTACTTC.

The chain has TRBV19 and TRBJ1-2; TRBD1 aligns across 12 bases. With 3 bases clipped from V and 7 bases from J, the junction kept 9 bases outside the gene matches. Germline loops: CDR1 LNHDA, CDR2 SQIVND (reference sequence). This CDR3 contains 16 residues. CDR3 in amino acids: CASSMLRDRGLFGYTF. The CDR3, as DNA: TGTGCCAGTAGTATGCTAAGGGACAGGGGGCTTTTTGGCTACACCTTC.

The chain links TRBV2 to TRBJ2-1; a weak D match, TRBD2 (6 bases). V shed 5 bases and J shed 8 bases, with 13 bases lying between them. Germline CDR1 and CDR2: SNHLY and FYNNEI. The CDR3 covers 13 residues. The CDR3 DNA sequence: TGTGCCAGCAGTACGGACCCGGGGGATGAGCAGTTCTTC. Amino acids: CASSTDPGDEQFF.

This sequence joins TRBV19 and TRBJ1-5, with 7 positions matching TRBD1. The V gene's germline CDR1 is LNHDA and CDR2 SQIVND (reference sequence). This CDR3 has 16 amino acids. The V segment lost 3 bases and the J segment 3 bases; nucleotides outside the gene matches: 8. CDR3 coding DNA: TGTGCCAGTAGTATGGGTCGGGACAGCTTCAATCAGCCCCAGCATTTT. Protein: CASSMGRDSFNQPQHF.

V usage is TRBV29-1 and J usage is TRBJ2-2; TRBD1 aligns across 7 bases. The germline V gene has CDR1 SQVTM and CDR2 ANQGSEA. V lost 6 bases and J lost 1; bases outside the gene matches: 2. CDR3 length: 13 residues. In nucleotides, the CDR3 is TGCAGCGTCGGGACAGTGAACACCGGGGAGCTGTTTTTT. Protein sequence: CSVGTVNTGELFF.

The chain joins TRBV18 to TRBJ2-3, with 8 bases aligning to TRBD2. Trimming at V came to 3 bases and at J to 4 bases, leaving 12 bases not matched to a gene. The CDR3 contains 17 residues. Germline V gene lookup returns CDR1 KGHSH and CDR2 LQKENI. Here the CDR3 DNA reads TGTGCCAGCTCACCGGTATTAGCGGGGTTTGGCTCAGATACGCAGTATTTT. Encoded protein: CASSPVLAGFGSDTQYF.

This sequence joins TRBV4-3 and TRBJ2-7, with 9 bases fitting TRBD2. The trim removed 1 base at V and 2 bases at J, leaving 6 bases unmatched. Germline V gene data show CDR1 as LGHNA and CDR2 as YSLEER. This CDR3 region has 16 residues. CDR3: CASSQVGGGGAYEQYF. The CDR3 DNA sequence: TGCGCCAGCAGCCAAGTGGGTGGCGGGGGGGCCTACGAGCAGTACTTC.

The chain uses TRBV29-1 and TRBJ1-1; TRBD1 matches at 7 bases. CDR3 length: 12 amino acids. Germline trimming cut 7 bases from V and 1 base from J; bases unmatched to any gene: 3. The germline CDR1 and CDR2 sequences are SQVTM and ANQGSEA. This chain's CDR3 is CSARQGNTEAFF. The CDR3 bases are TGCAGCGCCAGACAGGGGAACACTGAAGCTTTCTTT.

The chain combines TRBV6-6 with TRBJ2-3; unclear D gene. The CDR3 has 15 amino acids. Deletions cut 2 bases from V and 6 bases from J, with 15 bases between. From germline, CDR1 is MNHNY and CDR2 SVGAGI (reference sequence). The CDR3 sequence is CASSYGSPARDTQYF. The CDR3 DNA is TGTGCCAGCAGTTACGGATCCCCCGCCAGGGATACGCAGTATTTT.

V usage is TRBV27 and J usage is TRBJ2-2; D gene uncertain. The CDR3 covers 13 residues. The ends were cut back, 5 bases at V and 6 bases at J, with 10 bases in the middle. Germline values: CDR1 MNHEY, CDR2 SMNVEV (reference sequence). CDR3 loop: CASSLRLAGELFF. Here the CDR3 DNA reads TGTGCCAGCAGTCTACGGTTGGCCGGGGAGCTGTTTTTT.

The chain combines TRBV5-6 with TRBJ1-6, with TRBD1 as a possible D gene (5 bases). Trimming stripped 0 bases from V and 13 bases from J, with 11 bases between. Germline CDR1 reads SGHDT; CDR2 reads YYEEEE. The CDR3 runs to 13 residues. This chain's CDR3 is CASSLDQGRPLHF. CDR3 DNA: TGTGCCAGCAGCTTGGATCAGGGCCGGCCCCTCCACTTT.

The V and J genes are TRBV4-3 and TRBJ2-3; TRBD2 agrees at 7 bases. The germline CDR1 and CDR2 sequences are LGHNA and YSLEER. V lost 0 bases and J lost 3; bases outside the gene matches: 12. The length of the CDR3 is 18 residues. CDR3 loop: CASSQEIGGSGLTDTQYF. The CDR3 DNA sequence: TGCGCCAGCAGCCAAGAAATCGGCGGGAGCGGTTTAACAGATACGCAGTATTTT.

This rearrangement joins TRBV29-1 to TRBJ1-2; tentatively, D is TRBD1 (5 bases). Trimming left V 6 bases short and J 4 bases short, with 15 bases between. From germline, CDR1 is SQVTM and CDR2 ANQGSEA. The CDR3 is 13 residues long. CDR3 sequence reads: CSVPDQGPYGYTF. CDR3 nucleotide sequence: TGCAGCGTGCCCGATCAGGGCCCCTATGGCTACACCTTC.

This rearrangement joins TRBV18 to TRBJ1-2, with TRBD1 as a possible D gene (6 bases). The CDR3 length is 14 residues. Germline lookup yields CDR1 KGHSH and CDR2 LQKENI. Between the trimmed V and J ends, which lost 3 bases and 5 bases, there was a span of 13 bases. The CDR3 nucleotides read TGTGCCAGCTCACCCGGGGGGCTCTCGTATGGCTACACCTTC. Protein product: CASSPGGLSYGYTF.

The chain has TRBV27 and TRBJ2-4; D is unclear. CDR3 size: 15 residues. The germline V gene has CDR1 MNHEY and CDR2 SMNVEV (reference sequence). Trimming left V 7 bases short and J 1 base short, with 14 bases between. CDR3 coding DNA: TGTGCCAGCATTACAGCTCTCCTGGCCAAAAACATTCAGTACTTC. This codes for CASITALLAKNIQYF.

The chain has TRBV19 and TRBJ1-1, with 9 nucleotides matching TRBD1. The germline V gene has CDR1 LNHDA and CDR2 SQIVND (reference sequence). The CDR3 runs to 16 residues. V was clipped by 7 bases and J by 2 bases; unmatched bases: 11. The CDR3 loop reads CASISTGGRVNTEAFF. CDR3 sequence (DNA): TGTGCCAGTATTTCGACAGGGGGTCGGGTCAACACTGAAGCTTTCTTT.

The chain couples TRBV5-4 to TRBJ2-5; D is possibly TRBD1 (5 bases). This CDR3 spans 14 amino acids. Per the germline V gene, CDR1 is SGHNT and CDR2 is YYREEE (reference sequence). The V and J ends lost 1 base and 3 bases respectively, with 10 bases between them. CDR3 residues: CASSLRAGKETQYF. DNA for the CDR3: TGTGCCAGCAGCTTGAGGGCAGGGAAAGAGACCCAGTACTTC.